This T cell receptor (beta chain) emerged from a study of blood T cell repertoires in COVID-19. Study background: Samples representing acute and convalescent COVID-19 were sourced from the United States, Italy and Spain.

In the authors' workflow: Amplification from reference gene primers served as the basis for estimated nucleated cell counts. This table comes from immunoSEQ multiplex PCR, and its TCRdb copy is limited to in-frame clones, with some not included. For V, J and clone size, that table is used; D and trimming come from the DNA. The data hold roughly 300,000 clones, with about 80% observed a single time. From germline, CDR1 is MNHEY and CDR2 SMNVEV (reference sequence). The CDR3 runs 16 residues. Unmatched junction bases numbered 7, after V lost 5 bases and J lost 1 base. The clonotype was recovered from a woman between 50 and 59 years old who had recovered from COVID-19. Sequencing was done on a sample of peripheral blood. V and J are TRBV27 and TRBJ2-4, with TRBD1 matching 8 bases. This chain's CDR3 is CASSDDRGEAKNIQYF. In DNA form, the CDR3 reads TGTGCCAGCAGTGACGACAGGGGTGAGGCCAAAAACATTCAGTACTTC.